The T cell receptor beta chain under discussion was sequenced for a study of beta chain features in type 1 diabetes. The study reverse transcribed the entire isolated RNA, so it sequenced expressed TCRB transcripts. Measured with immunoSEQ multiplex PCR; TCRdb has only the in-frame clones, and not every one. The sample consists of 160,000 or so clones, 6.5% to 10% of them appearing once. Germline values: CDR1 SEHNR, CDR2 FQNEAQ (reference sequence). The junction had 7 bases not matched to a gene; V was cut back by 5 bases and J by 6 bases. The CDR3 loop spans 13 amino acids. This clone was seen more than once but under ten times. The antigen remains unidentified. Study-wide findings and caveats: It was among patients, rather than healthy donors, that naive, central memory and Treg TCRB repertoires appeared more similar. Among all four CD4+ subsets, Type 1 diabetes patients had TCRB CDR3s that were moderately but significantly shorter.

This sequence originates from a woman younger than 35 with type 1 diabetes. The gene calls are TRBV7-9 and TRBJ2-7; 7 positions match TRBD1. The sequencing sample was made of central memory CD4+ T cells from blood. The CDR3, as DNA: TGTGCCAGCAGCCGACAGGGCCGGGGCGAGCAGTACTTC. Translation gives CASSRQGRGEQYF.